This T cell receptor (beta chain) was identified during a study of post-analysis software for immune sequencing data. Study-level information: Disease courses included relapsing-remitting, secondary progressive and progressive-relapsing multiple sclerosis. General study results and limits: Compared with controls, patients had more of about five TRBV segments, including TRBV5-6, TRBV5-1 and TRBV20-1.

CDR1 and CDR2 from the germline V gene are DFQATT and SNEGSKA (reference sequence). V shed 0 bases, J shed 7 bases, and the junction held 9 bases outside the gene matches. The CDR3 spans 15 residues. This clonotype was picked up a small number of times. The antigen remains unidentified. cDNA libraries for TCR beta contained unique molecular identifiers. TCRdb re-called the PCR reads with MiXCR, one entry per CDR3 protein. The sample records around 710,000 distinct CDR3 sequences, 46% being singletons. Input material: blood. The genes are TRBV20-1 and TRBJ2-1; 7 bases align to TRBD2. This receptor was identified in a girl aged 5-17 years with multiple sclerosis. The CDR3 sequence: CSAREGGSRLNEQFF. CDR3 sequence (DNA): TGCAGTGCTAGAGAGGGGGGGAGTCGGTTGAATGAGCAGTTCTTC.